This T cell receptor beta chain was sequenced for a study of T cell clusters in autoimmune cytopenias. About 37,500 genome equivalents of blood DNA were amplified for TRB. One tube held mixed TRB-A and TRB-B primer pools for touch-down PCR. Using the multiplex PCR reads, TCRdb records one entry per CDR3 protein without DNA. Its clone listing holds 3,500 or so distinct CDR3 sequences. This CDR3 spans 14 amino acids. The V gene's germline CDR1 is MNHEY and CDR2 SVGAGI. This sequence was found in a human donor with an autoimmune cytopenia, with autoimmune hepatitis or in good health (not recorded which). The chain links TRBV6-5 to TRBJ2-7; TCRdb designates TRBD1, a call that cannot be tested without DNA. The sequenced sample was peripheral blood. CDR3 amino acids: CASSLLPGTYEQYF.